A single sample is the source of the 19 T cell receptor beta chains below, sequenced in a study of pediatric ulcerative colitis. During colonoscopy, one to two rectal pinch biopsies were collected. The repertoire was sequenced with immunoSEQ multiplex PCR; TCRdb's copy has only in-frame clones and lacks some. The sample lists 44,000 or so clones; under 80% were seen once. The sequenced sample consisted of gut tissue. The receptor source for this set is a girl aged 5 to 17 with moderate ulcerative colitis.

The rearrangement joins TRBV4-1 to TRBJ2-6; a possible D gene is TRBD2 (6 bases). In germline, CDR1 is MGHRA, CDR2 YSYEKL. V was cut by 1 base and J by 0 bases, with 10 bases left in between. This CDR3 spans 17 amino acids. CDR3 coding DNA: TGCGCCAGCAGCCAAGGGGACTGGAGCTCTGGGGCCAACGTCCTGACTTTC. It translates to CASSQGDWSSGANVLTF.

This chain links TRBV2 with TRBJ2-1; 15 positions match TRBD2. Germline CDR1 reads SNHLY; CDR2 reads FYNNEI. CDR3 length: 21 amino acids. Trimming cost V 4 bases and J 4 bases; bases outside gene matches: 17. CDR3 amino acids: CASSANLKGTSGRFSYNEQFF. The CDR3 DNA sequence: TGTGCCAGCAGTGCGAATTTAAAAGGGACTAGCGGGAGGTTCAGTTACAATGAGCAGTTCTTC.

This CDR3 is CASRKQGTNYGYTF. For the CDR3, the DNA is TGTGCCAGCAGGAAACAGGGAACGAACTATGGCTACACCTTC. The rearrangement joins TRBV27 to TRBJ1-2; D may be TRBD1 (6 bases). V lost 6 bases to trimming and J lost 2 bases, with 13 bases between them. CDR3 length: 14 amino acids. CDR1 and CDR2 (germline): MNHEY, SMNVEV (reference sequence).

J is TRBJ2-2 and V is TRBV7-6; weak D call: TRBD1 (6 bases). CDR3 length equals 17 residues. The germline CDR1 and CDR2 sequences are SGHVS and FNYEAQ. Trimming removed 5 bases at V and 3 bases at J, with 19 bases between. The DNA for the CDR3 is TGTGCCAGCAGCCCCAAAGGTGGGGGCCCCCACACCGGGGAGCTGTTTTTT. It translates to CASSPKGGGPHTGELFF.

This clone occurred once. J is TRBJ2-3 and V is TRBV11-2; tentatively, D is TRBD1 (5 bases). Germline lookup yields CDR1 SGHAT and CDR2 FQNNGV. This CDR3 region has 15 residues. Between the trimmed V and J ends, which lost 4 bases and 9 bases, there was a span of 20 bases. CDR3 DNA sequence: TGTGCCAGCAGCTCTTCCCGGCAGGGCGAGATAACGCAGTATTTT. It codes for CASSSSRQGEITQYF.

This sequence joins TRBV12-5 and TRBJ2-1, with TRBD2 identical over 7 bases. V lost 1 base to trimming and J lost 7 bases; unmatched junction nucleotides: 7. Germline values: CDR1 LGHNT, CDR2 FRNRAP. This CDR3 is built from 15 residues. DNA of the CDR3: TGTGCTAGTGGTTTGGGGACTAGAGAGTGGAATGAGCAGTTCTTC. Translation gives CASGLGTREWNEQFF. The variable domain in full, with the rest retrieved from reference TRBV12-5 and TRBJ2-1, is DARVTQTPRHKVTEMGQEVTMRCQPILGHNTVFWYRQTMMQGLELLAYFRNRAPLDDSGMPKDRFSAEMPDATLATLKIQPSEPRDSAVYFCASGLGTREWNEQFFGPGTRLTVL.

The chain joins TRBV18 to TRBJ2-5; D not resolved. In germline, CDR1 is KGHSH, CDR2 LQKENI. V lost 1 base and J lost 4, with 10 bases in between. This CDR3 contains 14 residues. The CDR3 DNA follows: TGTGCCAGCTCACCACTTGCTTCCGGAGAGACCCAGTACTTC. It is translated as CASSPLASGETQYF.

J is TRBJ1-5 and V is TRBV9, with D possibly being TRBD1 (5 bases). The length of the CDR3 is 13 residues. The ends were cut back, 3 bases at V and 4 bases at J, with 8 bases in the middle. Germline V CDR1 and CDR2: SGDLS, YYNGEE. The CDR3 sequence is CASSEGPNQPQHF. The CDR3 nucleotides are TGTGCCAGCAGCGAGGGACCGAATCAGCCCCAGCATTTT.

The V call is TRBV5-1, the J call TRBJ1-1; D may be TRBD1 (5 bases). Germline lookup yields CDR1 SGHRS and CDR2 YFSETQ. The CDR3 totals 14 residues. Trimming removed 0 bases from V and 4 bases from J, with 10 bases in between. CDR3 nucleotide sequence: TGCGCCAGCAGCTTGGAAGGGGTGAGCACTGAAGCTTTCTTT. Its translation is CASSLEGVSTEAFF.

This chain links TRBV19 with TRBJ1-1, with a possible D match to TRBD1 (6 bases). This CDR3 comprises 13 residues. CDR1 LNHDA and CDR2 SQIVND come from the germline V gene (reference sequence). V lost 9 bases and J lost 1, with 12 bases in between. The CDR3 loop is CASQGLGNTEAFF. The CDR3 bases are TGTGCCAGCCAGGGGCTCGGGAACACTGAAGCTTTCTTT.

V usage is TRBV7-3 and J usage is TRBJ2-1, with 7 positions matching TRBD2. CDR3 length: 15 amino acids. Germline CDR1 is SGHTA and CDR2 is FQGTGA. Trimming at V came to 1 base and at J to 0 bases, leaving 0 bases not matched to a gene. CDR3 bases: TGTGCCAGCAGCTTAAGCGGGGGCTCCTACAATGAGCAGTTCTTC. Its protein is CASSLSGGSYNEQFF.

This clone was observed a few times. The V call is TRBV18, the J call TRBJ1-3, with D unclear. Deletions cut 2 bases from V and 4 bases from J, with 9 bases between. The CDR3 is made up of 14 amino acids. The germline gives CDR1 KGHSH, CDR2 LQKENI. In DNA, the CDR3 is TGTGCCAGCTCACCATCCGGGCGCGGAAACACCATATATTTT. This gives the protein CASSPSGRGNTIYF.

This clone was seen a few times. The chain employs TRBV7-3 and TRBJ1-1, with 7 bases identical to TRBD1. This CDR3 has 16 residues. The germline V gene encodes CDR1 SGHTA and CDR2 FQGTGA. The J segment lost 0 bases and the V segment lost 5 bases, leaving 9 bases of the junction unmatched. CDR3 nucleotides: TGTGCCAGCAGCCTAGCAGGGGGTCTATTGAACACTGAAGCTTTCTTT. It specifies CASSLAGGLLNTEAFF.

This chain links TRBV5-4 with TRBJ2-1; TRBD1 might be the D (7 bases). The length of the CDR3 is 15 residues. Trimming took off 1 base at V and 6 bases at J, with 14 bases between the two ends. CDR1 and CDR2 from the germline V gene are SGHNT and YYREEE (reference sequence). The CDR3 spells CASSLTAGGPNEQFF. CDR3 coding DNA: TGTGCCAGCAGCTTGACGGCAGGGGGGCCCAATGAGCAGTTCTTC. The entire variable domain, with the rest obtained from reference TRBV5-4 and TRBJ2-1, is as follows: ETGVTQSPTHLIKTRGQQVTLRCSSQSGHNTVSWYQQALGQGPQFIFQYYREEENGRGNFPPRFSGLQFPNYSSELNVNALELDDSALYLCASSLTAGGPNEQFFGPGTRLTVL.

The chain has TRBV4-1 and TRBJ1-2, with 8 bases identical to TRBD1. V trimming: 0 bases; J trimming: 7 bases; junction bases outside the gene matches: 7. The CDR3 has 15 amino acids. Germline V lookup: CDR1 MGHRA, CDR2 YSYEKL. This CDR3 is CASSQDQGATGGYTF. In nucleotides, the CDR3 is TGCGCCAGCAGCCAAGATCAGGGGGCAACGGGTGGCTACACCTTC.

The chain combines TRBV5-1 with TRBJ2-1; TRBD1 might be the D (6 bases). Germline assignment: CDR1 SGHRS and CDR2 YFSETQ. The germline V and J ends were trimmed by 1 base and 1 base, with 12 bases remaining between them. This CDR3 spans 16 amino acids. The CDR3 coding sequence is TGCGCCAGCAGCTTGACAGGGTTTACGTCCTACAATGAGCAGTTCTTC. Amino acids: CASSLTGFTSYNEQFF.

This sequence joins TRBV6-1 and TRBJ1-5; D ambiguous. V gave up 4 bases and J gave up 0 bases, with 7 bases separating them. The germline CDR1 and CDR2 sequences are MNHNS and SASEGT. The CDR3 sequence is 14 residues long. CDR3 nucleotide sequence: TGTGCCAGCAGTGTGACATCTAGCAATCAGCCCCAGCATTTT. Protein product: CASSVTSSNQPQHF.

This clone was seen a single time. The rearrangement links TRBV28 to TRBJ2-2, with D perhaps being TRBD1 or TRBD2 (5 bases each). Deletions cut 8 bases from V and 4 bases from J, with 14 bases between. Germline V lookup: CDR1 MDHEN, CDR2 SYDVKM. The CDR3 has 14 residues. The CDR3 region is CASGVVGVTGELFF. The DNA for the CDR3 is TGTGCCAGCGGAGTGGTGGGGGTCACCGGGGAGCTGTTTTTT.

The chain combines TRBV2 with TRBJ2-3, with 8 bases lining up with TRBD2. The junction had 13 bases not matched to a gene; V was cut back by 11 bases and J by 0 bases. CDR3 length: 16 residues. Germline loops: CDR1 SNHLY, CDR2 FYNNEI. CDR3: CAGLAGGRRSTDTQYF. DNA for the CDR3: TGTGCCGGCCTGGCTGGCGGGAGGAGGAGCACAGATACGCAGTATTTT.